The 17 T cell receptor beta chains in this list originate from one sample, sequenced in a study of spatial heterogeneity in lung cancer. General study points: How many expanded intratumoral alpha and beta TCRs were present tracked the tumor mutation count, which was a count of nonsynonymous mutations.

Via MiXCR, TCRdb re-called the 5' RACE reads, giving one row per CDR3 protein. This sample has 100,000 or so distinct CDR3 sequences, with under 4.5% found just once. No antigen has been identified for these receptors. Specified time point: sample taken at primary tumor resection. The sequences come from lung tumor tissue, collected at surgery. The receptors come from a male donor with early-stage non-small cell lung cancer.

This clonotype has ten or more counts. The V call is TRBV2, the J call TRBJ2-7; TRBD2 aligns across 13 bases. V shed 4 bases, J shed 4 bases, and the junction held 7 bases outside the gene matches. CDR1 is SNHLY, CDR2 FYNNEI, per germline. This CDR3 region has 16 residues. The CDR3 DNA is TGTGCCAGCAGTGGACTAGCGGGAGGAAGGGCTTACGAGCAGTACTTC. Translated: CASSGLAGGRAYEQYF.

The sample holds many counts of this clonotype. This rearrangement joins TRBV3-1 to TRBJ2-1; TRBD2 matches 9 bases. V shed 1 base and J 6 bases; nucleotides not matched to a gene: 1. Germline CDR1 is LGHDT and CDR2 is YNNKEL (reference sequence). CDR3 length: 14 residues. The CDR3 is CASSQGGRVNEQFF. The CDR3 DNA reads as TGTGCCAGCAGCCAAGGCGGGAGGGTCAATGAGCAGTTCTTC.

This clonotype was found a few times. The V and J genes are TRBV7-9 and TRBJ2-1, with 9 bases identical to TRBD2. Germline V gene sequence: CDR1 SEHNR, CDR2 FQNEAQ (reference sequence). The CDR3 covers 21 residues. The V gene end was trimmed by 1 base and the J gene end by 1 base; junction bases not matched to a gene: 17. CDR3 in amino acids: CASSLGVSSGRLEVSYNEQFF. The CDR3 bases are TGTGCCAGCAGCTTAGGGGTTAGTAGCGGGAGACTAGAGGTGTCCTACAATGAGCAGTTCTTC.

V gene TRBV11-2 combines with J gene TRBJ2-5; 7 bases line up with TRBD2. The CDR3 runs 14 residues. The V gene end was trimmed by 7 bases and the J gene end by 5 bases; junction bases not matched to a gene: 10. Germline V gives CDR1 SGHAT, CDR2 FQNNGV. CDR3 residues: CASNVAGVRETQYF. As DNA, the CDR3 is TGTGCCAGCAACGTTGCGGGAGTGAGGGAGACCCAGTACTTC. Full variable domain (missing parts from reference TRBV11-2 and TRBJ2-5): EAGVAQSPRYKIIEKRQSVAFWCNPISGHATLYWYQQILGQGPKLLIQFQNNGVVDDSQLPKDRFSAERLKGVDSTLKIQPAKLEDSAVYLCASNVAGVRETQYFGPGTRLLVL.

This clonotype was counted at least ten times. The genes are TRBV7-9 and TRBJ2-7; D possibly corresponds to TRBD2 (5 bases). Germline V gene sequence: CDR1 SEHNR, CDR2 FQNEAQ (reference sequence). The CDR3 loop spans 15 amino acids. The V end lost 4 bases, the J end lost 0 bases, and 13 bases lay between the germline ends. CDR3 sequence reads: CASSSDGKSSYEQYF. The DNA for the CDR3 is TGTGCCAGCAGCTCGGACGGGAAGAGCTCCTACGAGCAGTACTTC. The full variable domain, its missing parts supplied by reference TRBV7-9 and TRBJ2-7, is DTGVSQNPRHKITKRGQNVTFRCDPISEHNRLYWYRQTLGQGPEFLTYFQNEAQLEKSRLLSDRFSAERPKGSFSTLEIQRTEQGDSAMYLCASSSDGKSSYEQYFGPGTRLTVT.

This clonotype was detected many times. The J gene is TRBJ1-6, the V gene TRBV5-8; D is undetermined. The V and J ends lost 0 bases and 10 bases respectively, with 8 bases between them. Germline lookup yields CDR1 SGHTS and CDR2 YDEGEE. CDR3 length: 13 residues. CDR3 loop: CASSLGFGSPLHF. The CDR3 nucleotides read TGTGCCAGCAGCTTGGGTTTCGGATCACCCCTCCACTTT.

This clonotype was observed at least ten times. V usage is TRBV4-1 and J usage is TRBJ2-2; TRBD2 is a possible D gene (6 bases). Germline-derived CDR1 and CDR2 are MGHRA and YSYEKL. Trimming cost V 0 bases and J 1 base, with 24 bases left between them. There are 21 residues in the CDR3. CDR3 coding DNA: TGCGCCAGCAGCCAAGATCGATTAACGCGGGATCCATTTTTGAACACCGGGGAGCTGTTTTTT. Its translation: CASSQDRLTRDPFLNTGELFF.

This clonotype occurred many times. V usage is TRBV28 and J usage is TRBJ1-5, with D perhaps matching TRBD1 (5 bases). V was cut by 10 bases and J by 4 bases, with 17 bases left in between. Germline V gene lookup returns CDR1 MDHEN and CDR2 SYDVKM. The CDR3 totals 14 residues. This CDR3 reads CAIPRDRGNQPQHF. CDR3 coding DNA: TGTGCCATCCCCCGGGACCGGGGGAATCAGCCCCAGCATTTT.

This clonotype was counted at least ten times. The chain couples TRBV21-1 to TRBJ2-3. TRBV21-1 is listed as a pseudogene. The CDR3 has 13 residues. CDR3 sequence: CASSFSTTDTQYF. Written as DNA, the CDR3 is TGTGCCAGCAGCTTCTCCACAACAGATACGCAGTATTTT.

Many counts were recorded for this clonotype. V and J are TRBV12-5 and TRBJ2-1, with 10 bases matching TRBD2. The CDR3 spans 15 residues. Germline V lookup: CDR1 LGHNT, CDR2 FRNRAP. The V segment lost 7 bases and the J segment 4 bases; nucleotides outside the gene matches: 7. CDR3 sequence reads: CASDPGTSVYNEQFF. CDR3 bases: TGTGCTAGTGACCCCGGGACTAGCGTTTACAATGAGCAGTTCTTC.

This clonotype came up many times. V usage is TRBV6-6 and J usage is TRBJ1-5; no clear D. This CDR3 is built from 14 residues. From germline, CDR1 is MNHNY and CDR2 SVGAGI (reference sequence). V gave up 2 bases and J gave up 6 bases, with 11 bases separating them. The CDR3 here is CASSYGPEGQPQHF. The CDR3 DNA reads TGTGCCAGCAGTTACGGGCCAGAGGGTCAGCCCCAGCATTTT.

Remarks on this clonotype: This may be a read error, as it is one base from a much larger clone. The chain joins TRBV6-5 to TRBJ2-7; D may be TRBD1 (5 bases). This CDR3 region has 15 residues. Germline loops: CDR1 MNHEY, CDR2 SVGAGI. V lost 5 bases and J 0 bases, leaving 14 bases between the germline ends. The CDR3 protein is CASSTPFDSSYEQYF. The CDR3 coding sequence is TGTGCCAGCAGTACTCCCTTTGACAGCTCCTACGAGCAGTACTTC.

This clonotype has at least ten counts. The gene calls are TRBV11-2 and TRBJ2-5; tentatively, D is TRBD2 (6 bases). The germline V and J ends were trimmed by 1 base and 6 bases, with 18 bases remaining between them. Per the germline V gene, CDR1 is SGHAT and CDR2 is FQNNGV. The CDR3 runs to 16 residues. In nucleotides, the CDR3 is TGTGCCAGCAGCTTAGGCTCGGGAGTCGTCTTAAAGACCCAGTACTTC. Residues: CASSLGSGVVLKTQYF.

The table lists this clonotype with many counts. The chain joins TRBV20-1 to TRBJ2-3, with TRBD2 identical over 7 bases. Germline CDR1 and CDR2: DFQATT and SNEGSKA (reference sequence). V was pared by 3 bases and J by 1 base, with 7 bases of the junction left unmatched. There are 15 residues in the CDR3. The CDR3 loop reads CSARLAELGTDTQYF. CDR3 DNA sequence: TGCAGTGCTAGGCTAGCGGAGCTTGGCACAGATACGCAGTATTTT.

This clonotype was seen many times. V gene TRBV30 combines with J gene TRBJ2-3; TRBD2 matches 15 bases. CDR3 length equals 18 residues. The trim removed 4 bases at V and 1 base at J, leaving 9 bases unmatched. The germline CDR1 and CDR2 sequences are GTSNPN and SVGIG (reference sequence). CDR3 in amino acids: CAWTGTSGRSPRTDTQYF. Written as DNA, the CDR3 is TGTGCCTGGACTGGGACTAGCGGGAGGTCCCCTCGCACAGATACGCAGTATTTT.

This clonotype was counted many times. This chain uses TRBV30 with TRBJ1-5, with TRBD1 identical over 7 bases. CDR1 and CDR2 from the germline V gene are GTSNPN and SVGIG (reference sequence). With V trimmed by 5 bases and J by 2 bases, 9 bases remained unmatched. The CDR3 is made up of 15 amino acids. CDR3: CAWGPGTAGNQPQHF. For the CDR3, the DNA is TGTGCCTGGGGCCCCGGGACAGCCGGCAATCAGCCCCAGCATTTT.

This chain connects TRBV7-8 to TRBJ2-3; D is uncertain. Germline loops: CDR1 SGHVS, CDR2 FQNEAQ. The CDR3 loop spans 14 amino acids. V lost 5 bases, J lost 2 bases, and 11 bases lay in between. CDR3 protein: CASSNRGLTDTQYF. As DNA, the CDR3 is TGTGCCAGCAGCAACCGTGGCCTCACAGATACGCAGTATTTT.